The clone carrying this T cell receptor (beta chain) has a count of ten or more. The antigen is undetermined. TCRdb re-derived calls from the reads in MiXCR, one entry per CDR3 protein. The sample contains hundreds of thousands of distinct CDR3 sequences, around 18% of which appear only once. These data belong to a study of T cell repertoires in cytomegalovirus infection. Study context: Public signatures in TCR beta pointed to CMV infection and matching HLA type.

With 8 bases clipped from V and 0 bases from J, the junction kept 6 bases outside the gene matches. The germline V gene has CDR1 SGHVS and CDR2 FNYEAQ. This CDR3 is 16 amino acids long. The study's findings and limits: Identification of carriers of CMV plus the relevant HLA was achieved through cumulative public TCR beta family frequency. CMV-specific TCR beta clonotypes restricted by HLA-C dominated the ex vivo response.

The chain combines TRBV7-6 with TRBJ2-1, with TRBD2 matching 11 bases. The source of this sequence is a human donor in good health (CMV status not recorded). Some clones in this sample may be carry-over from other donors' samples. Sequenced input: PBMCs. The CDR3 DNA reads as TGTGCCAGCCGAAGTAGCGGGGGGGACTCCTACAATGAGCAGTTCTTC. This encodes CASRSSGGDSYNEQFF.